The source of this TCR beta chain is a study of blood T cell repertoires in COVID-19. Study details: Samples representing acute and convalescent COVID-19 were sourced from the United States, Italy and Spain. From T cells, B-cell-depleted T cells, or PBMCs came the material, which was cDNA or gDNA.

Germline CDR1 and CDR2: SGHRS and YFSETQ. With 1 base removed from V and 3 bases from J, the gap between germline ends came to 8 bases. The CDR3 runs 13 residues. Concerning this clone: The sample holds other DNA sequences that translate to the same CDR3.

Recruited during active infection, patients (from Seattle) were subsequently followed longitudinally. Here immunoSEQ multiplex PCR was the method, and the copy in TCRdb shows in-frame clones only, minus some. The sample gives under 300,000 clones, roughly 89% of which show up once; approximately 2.1% is in the top ten. The sequence came from a woman aged 55-75 years with COVID-19, enrolled during active disease. The V call is TRBV5-1, the J call TRBJ2-7, with a weak D call TRBD1 (5 bases). Sequenced input: peripheral blood. The CDR3 region has the DNA TGCGCCAGCAGCTTGACAGGAATCTACGAGCAGTACTTC. Translation: CASSLTGIYEQYF. The full variable domain, rest sourced from reference TRBV5-1 and TRBJ2-7, is KAGVTQTPRYLIKTRGQQVTLSCSPISGHRSVSWYQQTPGQGLQFLFEYFSETQRNKGNFPGRFSGRQFSNSRSEMNVSTLELGDSALYLCASSLTGIYEQYFGPGTRLTVT.